Listed here are 6 T cell receptor beta chains from one sample, sequenced in a study of cytomegalovirus exposure and HLA in healthy donors. The PCR had 60 Vbeta and 13 Jbeta primers. This table comes from immunoSEQ multiplex PCR, and its TCRdb copy is limited to in-frame clones, with some not included. This table has fewer than 250,000 clones, 77% appearing once. The material sequenced was PBMCs. These TCRs come from a woman aged 25-40 years in good health and CMV-seropositive.

This rearrangement joins TRBV7-2 to TRBJ1-2; D is undetermined. The CDR3 is made up of 13 amino acids. Germline CDR1 and CDR2: SGHTA and FQGNSA. Trimming pared 1 base from V and 4 bases from J, leaving 7 bases between. The CDR3 here is CASSLGSGYGYTF. The CDR3 DNA sequence: TGTGCCAGCAGCTTAGGGAGTGGCTATGGCTACACCTTC.

This clone was counted a few times. The V and J genes are TRBV30 and TRBJ1-1, with D perhaps TRBD1 (5 bases). V lost 4 bases and J 4 bases, leaving 16 bases between the germline ends. Germline values: CDR1 GTSNPN, CDR2 SVGIG (reference sequence). The CDR3 contains 14 residues. The CDR3 DNA sequence: TGTGCCTGGACCGAAAAGCGGGGGAGCACTGAAGCTTTCTTT. As protein: CAWTEKRGSTEAFF.

The chain has TRBV28 and TRBJ2-2, with 7 bases that match TRBD2. CDR1 is MDHEN, CDR2 SYDVKM, per germline. The ends lost 3 bases at V and 1 base at J; junction bases unmatched: 11. The CDR3 is 18 residues long. The CDR3 sequence: CASSFTRGGIVNTGELFF. DNA of the CDR3: TGTGCCAGCAGTTTCACACGCGGGGGAATTGTGAACACCGGGGAGCTGTTTTTT.

The chain links TRBV9 to TRBJ2-5, with a possible D match to TRBD2 (6 bases). Germline V lookup: CDR1 SGDLS, CDR2 YYNGEE. The CDR3 has 15 amino acids. V was cut by 1 base and J by 0 bases, with 10 bases left in between. CDR3 sequence reads: CASSVLASYQETQYF. DNA for the CDR3: TGTGCCAGCAGCGTACTAGCGTCGTACCAAGAGACCCAGTACTTC.

The rearrangement joins TRBV29-1 to TRBJ2-5, with a possible D match to TRBD1 (5 bases). Germline V lookup: CDR1 SQVTM, CDR2 ANQGSEA. The V end lost 3 bases, the J end lost 2 bases, and 10 bases lay between the germline ends. CDR3 length: 13 amino acids. The CDR3 DNA is TGCAGCGTTGATTTGCGACAGCAAGAGACCCAGTACTTC. Its protein product is CSVDLRQQETQYF.

V gene TRBV6-5 combines with J gene TRBJ1-2; possibly TRBD1 for D (6 bases). Germline V CDR1 and CDR2: MNHEY, SVGAGI. Trimming shortened V by 4 bases and J by 2 bases, and 11 bases separated the two germline ends. The CDR3 consists of 14 residues. This chain's CDR3 is CASSFNRENYGYTF. CDR3 sequence (DNA): TGTGCCAGCAGTTTTAACAGGGAGAACTATGGCTACACCTTC.